The T cell receptor (beta chain) described here comes from a study of T cell responses to AZD1222 COVID-19 vaccine. Findings and caveats of the study: Baseline serology detected seropositivity in only six AZD1222 recipients. Two AZD1222 doses significantly raised spike-specific TCR breadth and depth over controls. Reports indicate that nearly half of spike-specific TCRs are directed at unmutated variant regions.

V lost 5 bases to trimming and J lost 6 bases; unmatched junction nucleotides: 8. CDR1 GTSNPN and CDR2 SVGIG come from the germline V gene (reference sequence). This CDR3 is built from 13 residues. Worth noting for this clone: Its antigen remains unidentified.

Data came from immunoSEQ multiplex PCR; TCRdb stores just in-frame clones and leaves some out. This sample carries about 180,000 clones, 85% to 90% of them seen once, and the ten largest clones take approximately 0.5%. This sequence joins TRBV30 and TRBJ2-7, with 9 positions matching TRBD1. This receptor was identified in an adult in good health. Sequencing was performed on peripheral blood, taken on day 0 of AZD1222 vaccination. Written as DNA, the CDR3 is TGTGCCTGGCTGGGACAGGGAATGATCGAGCAGTACTTC. Residues: CAWLGQGMIEQYF.